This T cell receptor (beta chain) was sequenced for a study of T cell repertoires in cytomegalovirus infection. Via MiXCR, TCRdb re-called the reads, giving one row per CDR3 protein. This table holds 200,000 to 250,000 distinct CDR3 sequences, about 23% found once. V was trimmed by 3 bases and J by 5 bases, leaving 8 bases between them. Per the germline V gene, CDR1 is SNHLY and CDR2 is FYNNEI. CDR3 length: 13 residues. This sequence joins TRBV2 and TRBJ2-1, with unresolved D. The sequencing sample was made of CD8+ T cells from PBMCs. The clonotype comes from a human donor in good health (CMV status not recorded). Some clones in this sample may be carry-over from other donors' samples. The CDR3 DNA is TGTGCCAGCAGTGAGTCTAGTCACAATGAGCAGTTCTTC. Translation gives CASSESSHNEQFF.